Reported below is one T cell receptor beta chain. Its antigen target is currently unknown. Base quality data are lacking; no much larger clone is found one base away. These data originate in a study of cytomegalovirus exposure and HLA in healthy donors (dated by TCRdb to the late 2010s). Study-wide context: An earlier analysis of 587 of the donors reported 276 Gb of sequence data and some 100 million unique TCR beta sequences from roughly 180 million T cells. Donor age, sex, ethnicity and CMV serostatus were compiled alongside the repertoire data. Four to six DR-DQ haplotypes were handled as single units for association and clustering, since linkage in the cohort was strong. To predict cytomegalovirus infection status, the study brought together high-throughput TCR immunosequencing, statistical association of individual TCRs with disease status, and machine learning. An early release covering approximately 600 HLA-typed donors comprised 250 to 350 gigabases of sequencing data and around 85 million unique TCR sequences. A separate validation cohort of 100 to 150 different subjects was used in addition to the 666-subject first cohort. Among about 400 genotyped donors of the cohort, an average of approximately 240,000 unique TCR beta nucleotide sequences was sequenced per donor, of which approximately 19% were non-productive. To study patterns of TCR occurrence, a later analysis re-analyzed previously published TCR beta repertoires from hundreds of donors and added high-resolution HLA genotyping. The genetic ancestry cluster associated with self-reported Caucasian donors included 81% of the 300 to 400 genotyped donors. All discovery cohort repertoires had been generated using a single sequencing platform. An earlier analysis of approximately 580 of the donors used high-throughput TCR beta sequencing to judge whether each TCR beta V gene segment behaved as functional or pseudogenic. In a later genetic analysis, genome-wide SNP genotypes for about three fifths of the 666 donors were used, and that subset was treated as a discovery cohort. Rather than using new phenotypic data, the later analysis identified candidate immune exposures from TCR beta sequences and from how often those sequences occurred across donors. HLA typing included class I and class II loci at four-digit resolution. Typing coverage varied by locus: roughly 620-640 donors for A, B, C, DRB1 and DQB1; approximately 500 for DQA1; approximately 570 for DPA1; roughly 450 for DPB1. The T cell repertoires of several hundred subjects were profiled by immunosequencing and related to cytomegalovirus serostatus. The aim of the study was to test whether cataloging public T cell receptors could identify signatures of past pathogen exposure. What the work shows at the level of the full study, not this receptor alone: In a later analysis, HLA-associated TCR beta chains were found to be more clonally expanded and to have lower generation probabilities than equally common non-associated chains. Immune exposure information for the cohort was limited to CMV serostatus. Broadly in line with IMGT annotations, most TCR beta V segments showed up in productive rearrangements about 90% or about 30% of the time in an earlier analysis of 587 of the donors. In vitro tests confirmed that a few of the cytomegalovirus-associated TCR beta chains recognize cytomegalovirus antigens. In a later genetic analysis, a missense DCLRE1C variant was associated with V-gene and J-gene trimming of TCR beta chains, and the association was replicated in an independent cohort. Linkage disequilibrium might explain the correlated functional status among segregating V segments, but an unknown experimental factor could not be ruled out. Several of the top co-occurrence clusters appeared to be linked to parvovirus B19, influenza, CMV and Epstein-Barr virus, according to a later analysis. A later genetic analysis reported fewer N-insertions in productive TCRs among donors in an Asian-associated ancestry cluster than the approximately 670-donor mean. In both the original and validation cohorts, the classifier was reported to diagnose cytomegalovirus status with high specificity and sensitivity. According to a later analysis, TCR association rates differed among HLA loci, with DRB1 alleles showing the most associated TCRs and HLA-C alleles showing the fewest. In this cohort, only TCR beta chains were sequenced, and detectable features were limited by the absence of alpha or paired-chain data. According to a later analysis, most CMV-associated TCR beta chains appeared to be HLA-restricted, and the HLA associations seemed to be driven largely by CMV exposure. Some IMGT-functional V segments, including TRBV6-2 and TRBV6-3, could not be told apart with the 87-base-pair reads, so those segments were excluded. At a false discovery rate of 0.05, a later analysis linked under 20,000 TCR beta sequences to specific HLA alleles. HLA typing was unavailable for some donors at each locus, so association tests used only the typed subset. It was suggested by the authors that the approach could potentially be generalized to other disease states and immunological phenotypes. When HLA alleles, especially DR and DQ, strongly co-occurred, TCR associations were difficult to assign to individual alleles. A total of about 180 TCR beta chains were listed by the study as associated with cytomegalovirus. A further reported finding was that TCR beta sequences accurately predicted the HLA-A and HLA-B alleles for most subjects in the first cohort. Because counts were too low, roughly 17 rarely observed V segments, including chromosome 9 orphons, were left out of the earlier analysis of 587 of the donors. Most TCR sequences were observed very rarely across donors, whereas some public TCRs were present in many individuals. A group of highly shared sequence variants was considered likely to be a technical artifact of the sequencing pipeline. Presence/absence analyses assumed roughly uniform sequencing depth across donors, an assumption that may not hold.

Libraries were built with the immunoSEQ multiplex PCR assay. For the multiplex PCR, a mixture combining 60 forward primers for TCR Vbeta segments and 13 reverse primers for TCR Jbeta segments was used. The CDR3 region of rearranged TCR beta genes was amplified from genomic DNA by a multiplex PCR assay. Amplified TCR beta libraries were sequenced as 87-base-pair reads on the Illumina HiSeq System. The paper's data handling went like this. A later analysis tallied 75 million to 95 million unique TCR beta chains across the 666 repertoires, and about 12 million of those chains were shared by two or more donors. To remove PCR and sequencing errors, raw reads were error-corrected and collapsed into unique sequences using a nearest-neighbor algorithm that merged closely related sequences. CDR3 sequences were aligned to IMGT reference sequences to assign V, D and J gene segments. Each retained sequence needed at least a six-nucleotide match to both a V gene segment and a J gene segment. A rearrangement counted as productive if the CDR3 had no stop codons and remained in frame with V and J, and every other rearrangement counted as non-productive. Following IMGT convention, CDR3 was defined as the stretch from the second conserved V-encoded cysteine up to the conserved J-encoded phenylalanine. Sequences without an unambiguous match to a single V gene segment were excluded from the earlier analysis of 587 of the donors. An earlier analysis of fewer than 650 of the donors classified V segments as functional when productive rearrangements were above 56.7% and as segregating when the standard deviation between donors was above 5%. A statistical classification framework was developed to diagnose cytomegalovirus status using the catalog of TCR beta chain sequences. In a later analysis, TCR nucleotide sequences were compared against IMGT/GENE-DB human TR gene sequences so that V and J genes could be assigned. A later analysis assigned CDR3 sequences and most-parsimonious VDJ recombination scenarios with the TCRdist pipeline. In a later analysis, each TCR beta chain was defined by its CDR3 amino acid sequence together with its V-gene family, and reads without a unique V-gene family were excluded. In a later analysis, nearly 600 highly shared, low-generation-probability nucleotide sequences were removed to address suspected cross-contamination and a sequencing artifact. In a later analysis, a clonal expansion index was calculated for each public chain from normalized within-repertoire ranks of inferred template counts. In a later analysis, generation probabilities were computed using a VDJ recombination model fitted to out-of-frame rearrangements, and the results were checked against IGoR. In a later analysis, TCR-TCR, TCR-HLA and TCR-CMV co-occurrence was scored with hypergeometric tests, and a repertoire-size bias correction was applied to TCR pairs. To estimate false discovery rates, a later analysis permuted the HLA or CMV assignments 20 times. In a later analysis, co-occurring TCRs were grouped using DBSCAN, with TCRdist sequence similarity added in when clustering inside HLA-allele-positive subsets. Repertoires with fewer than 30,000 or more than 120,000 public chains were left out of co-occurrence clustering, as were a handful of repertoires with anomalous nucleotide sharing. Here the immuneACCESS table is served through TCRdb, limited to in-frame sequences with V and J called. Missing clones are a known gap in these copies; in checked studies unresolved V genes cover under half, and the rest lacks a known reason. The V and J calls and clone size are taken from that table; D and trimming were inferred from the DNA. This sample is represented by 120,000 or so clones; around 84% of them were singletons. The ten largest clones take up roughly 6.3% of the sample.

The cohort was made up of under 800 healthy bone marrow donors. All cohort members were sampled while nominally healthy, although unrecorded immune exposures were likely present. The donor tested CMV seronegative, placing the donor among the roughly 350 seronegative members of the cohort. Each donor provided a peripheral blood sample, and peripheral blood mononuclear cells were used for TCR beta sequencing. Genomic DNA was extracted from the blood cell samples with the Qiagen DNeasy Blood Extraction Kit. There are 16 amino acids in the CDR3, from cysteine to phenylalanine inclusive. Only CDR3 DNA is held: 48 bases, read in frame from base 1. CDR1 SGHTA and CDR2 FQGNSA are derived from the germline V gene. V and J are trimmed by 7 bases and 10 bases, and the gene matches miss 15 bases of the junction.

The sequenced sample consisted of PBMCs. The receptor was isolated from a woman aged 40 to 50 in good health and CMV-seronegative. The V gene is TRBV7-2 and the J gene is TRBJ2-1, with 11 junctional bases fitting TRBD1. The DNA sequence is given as TGTGCCAGCACCCAATTAAGGGGGACAGGGGGTTCGGAGCAGTTCTTC. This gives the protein CASTQLRGTGGSEQFF.